The 14 T cell receptor beta chains listed next were all sequenced from one sample in a study of blood T cell repertoires in COVID-19. Libraries were prepared by immunoSEQ multiplex PCR; TCRdb keeps only in-frame clonotypes and omits some of them. The data show approximately 270,000 clones, around 90% seen once. The sequenced sample was PBMCs or T cells enriched from blood (not recorded which). These receptors were taken from a human donor in a cohort exposed to, infected with or recovered from COVID-19 (not recorded which). The donor label of this sample is uncertain.

The table lists this clone with a few counts. The chain has TRBV19 and TRBJ2-3; TRBD1 is a possible D gene (6 bases). The CDR3 is 14 residues long. Germline loops: CDR1 LNHDA, CDR2 SQIVND (reference sequence). Trimming took off 6 bases at V and 0 bases at J, with 10 bases between the two ends. The CDR3 DNA sequence: TGTGCCAGTAGGGGGGCAACAAGCACAGATACGCAGTATTTT. Protein product: CASRGATSTDTQYF.

V usage is TRBV12-3 or TRBV12-4 and J usage is TRBJ2-3; tentatively, D is TRBD2 (6 bases). The CDR3 spans 13 residues. Trimming removed 3 bases from V and 4 bases from J, with 8 bases in between. CDR3 region: CASSLGTADTQYF. CDR3 nucleotide sequence: TGTGCCAGCAGTTTGGGGACTGCAGATACGCAGTATTTT.

The gene calls are TRBV2 and TRBJ1-4; no reliable D call. Trimming removed 5 bases from V and 11 bases from J, with 15 bases in between. The germline V gene encodes CDR1 SNHLY and CDR2 FYNNEI. The CDR3 consists of 13 residues. CDR3 in amino acids: CASSSLLGGKLFF. The DNA of the CDR3 is TGTGCCAGCAGTTCGTTATTAGGAGGGAAACTGTTTTTT.

The rearrangement links TRBV25-1 to TRBJ1-5, with D maybe TRBD1 (5 bases). Trimming cost V 8 bases and J 5 bases, with 10 bases left between them. Germline lookup yields CDR1 MGHDK and CDR2 SYGVNS. The CDR3 contains 12 residues. The CDR3 spells CASPGGDQPQHF. The CDR3 nucleotides are TGTGCCAGCCCGGGGGGGGATCAGCCCCAGCATTTT.

This clone was recorded once. The chain uses TRBV7-9 and TRBJ1-1, with a possible D match to TRBD1 (6 bases). Per the germline V gene, CDR1 is SEHNR and CDR2 is FQNEAQ (reference sequence). V was shortened by 3 bases and J by 0 bases, with 8 bases between the two germline ends. This CDR3 comprises 14 residues. The CDR3 sequence: CASSLDSVNTEAFF. For the CDR3, the DNA is TGTGCCAGCAGCTTGGACAGCGTGAACACTGAAGCTTTCTTT. The full variable domain, in which reference TRBV7-9 and TRBJ1-1 provide the parts outside the CDR3, is DTGVSQNPRHKITKRGQNVTFRCDPISEHNRLYWYRQTLGQGPEFLTYFQNEAQLEKSRLLSDRFSAERPKGSFSTLEIQRTEQGDSAMYLCASSLDSVNTEAFFGQGTRLTVV.

Regarding this clone: Other DNA sequences in the sample encode the same CDR3. This rearrangement joins TRBV9 to TRBJ1-2; TRBD1 matches 7 bases. V gave up 0 bases and J gave up 4 bases; unmatched junction bases: 0. This CDR3 region has 13 residues. Germline V gene lookup returns CDR1 SGDLS and CDR2 YYNGEE. This CDR3 reads CASSVGQGYGYTF. The DNA for the CDR3 is TGTGCCAGCAGCGTAGGACAGGGCTATGGCTACACCTTC.

This chain joins TRBV9 and TRBJ1-2, with 9 bases aligning to TRBD1. The CDR3 loop spans 15 amino acids. Trimming at V came to 4 bases and at J to 3 bases, leaving 7 bases not matched to a gene. Germline CDR1 is SGDLS and CDR2 is YYNGEE. The CDR3 sequence: CASSPTGGGDYGYTF. CDR3 nucleotide sequence: TGTGCCAGCAGCCCAACAGGGGGCGGAGACTATGGCTACACCTTC.

The gene calls are TRBV6-5 and TRBJ2-3; 14 bases fit TRBD2. The CDR3 contains 14 residues. The J segment lost 4 bases and the V segment lost 8 bases, leaving 2 bases of the junction unmatched. Looked up from germline, CDR1 is MNHEY and CDR2 is SVGAGI. For the CDR3, the DNA is TGTGCCAGCGGGGGACTAGCGGGGGCAGATACGCAGTATTTT. This sequence encodes CASGGLAGADTQYF.

The chain recombines TRBV30 with TRBJ1-1; D might be TRBD1 (6 bases). The CDR3 loop spans 14 amino acids. The germline V and J ends were trimmed by 2 bases and 0 bases, with 10 bases remaining between them. CDR1 GTSNPN and CDR2 SVGIG come from the germline V gene (reference sequence). The CDR3 is CAWSTRTVNTEAFF. CDR3 DNA: TGTGCCTGGAGTACCCGGACAGTGAACACTGAAGCTTTCTTT.

This rearrangement joins TRBV19 to TRBJ2-3; D might be TRBD2 (5 bases). With 6 bases removed from V and 9 bases from J, the gap between germline ends came to 16 bases. This CDR3 spans 13 amino acids. Germline loops: CDR1 LNHDA, CDR2 SQIVND (reference sequence). The CDR3 nucleotides are TGTGCCAGTAGCCCCCTACTAGGTGGCACGCAGTATTTT. Translating it yields CASSPLLGGTQYF.

The chain recombines TRBV9 with TRBJ1-6; TRBD1 agrees at 9 bases. J was trimmed by 3 bases and V by 3 bases; bases with no gene match: 7. The V gene's germline CDR1 is SGDLS and CDR2 YYNGEE. The CDR3 is 17 residues long. The CDR3 here is CASSETGGGLYNSPLHF. CDR3 sequence (DNA): TGTGCCAGCAGCGAGACAGGGGGAGGGCTCTATAATTCACCCCTCCACTTT.

The J gene is TRBJ1-1, the V gene TRBV11-2; D gene uncertain. The CDR3 has 15 residues. Trimming left V 1 base short and J 0 bases short, with 9 bases between. The germline CDR1 and CDR2 sequences are SGHAT and FQNNGV. DNA of the CDR3: TGTGCCAGCAGCTTAGTGGCGGGAATGAACACTGAAGCTTTCTTT. It encodes CASSLVAGMNTEAFF.

This chain links TRBV3-1 (or the pseudogene TRBV3-2) with TRBJ1-1; maybe TRBD1 (6 bases). This CDR3 is built from 18 residues. Germline V gene data show CDR1 as LGHDT and CDR2 as YNNKEL (reference sequence). The V gene lost 4 bases and the J gene lost 0 bases, with 21 bases spanning the gap. CDR3 bases: TGTGCCAGCAGCCTTCCTCAGACAGGCGCCACCATGAACACTGAAGCTTTCTTT. This translates into CASSLPQTGATMNTEAFF.

This clone was counted once. V usage is TRBV6-5 and J usage is TRBJ2-3; D call uncertain. This CDR3 comprises 14 residues. CDR1 MNHEY and CDR2 SVGAGI come from the germline V gene. Trimming left V 8 bases short and J 5 bases short, with 17 bases between. CDR3 nucleotides: TGTGCCAGCTGCAAGAATTCCGGCGGAGATACGCAGTATTTT. It translates to CASCKNSGGDTQYF.